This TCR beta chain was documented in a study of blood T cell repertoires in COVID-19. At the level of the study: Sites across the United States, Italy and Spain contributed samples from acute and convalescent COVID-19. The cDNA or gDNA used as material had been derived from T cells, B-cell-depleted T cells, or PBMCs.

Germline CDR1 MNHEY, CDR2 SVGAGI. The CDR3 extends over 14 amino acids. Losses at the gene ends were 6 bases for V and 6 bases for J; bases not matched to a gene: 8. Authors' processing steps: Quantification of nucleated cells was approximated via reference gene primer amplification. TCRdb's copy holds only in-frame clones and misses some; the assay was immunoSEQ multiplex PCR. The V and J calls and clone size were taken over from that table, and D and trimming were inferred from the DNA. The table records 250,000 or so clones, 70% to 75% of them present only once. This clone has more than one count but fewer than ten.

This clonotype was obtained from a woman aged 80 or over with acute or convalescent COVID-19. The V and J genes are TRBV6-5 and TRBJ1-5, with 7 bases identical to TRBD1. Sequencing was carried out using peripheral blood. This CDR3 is CASRGTAAGQPQHF. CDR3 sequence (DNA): TGTGCCAGCAGGGGGACAGCGGCGGGTCAGCCCCAGCATTTT.